The 27 T cell receptor beta chains below all came from one sample that was sequenced in a study of blood T cell repertoires in COVID-19 (dated by TCRdb to between 2020 and 2021). The protocol used for the library was the immunoSEQ multiplex PCR assay. TCRdb provides this immuneACCESS table in a form limited to in-frame rearrangements. Some clones are lacking; in checked studies, under half of them reflect an unresolved V gene, and why the rest are absent is not known. This sample comprises more than 150,000 clones, roughly nine tenths of them detected only once. More than 2% of the sample rests with the top ten. Input material: PBMCs or T cells enriched from blood (not recorded which). Every receptor here comes from a woman under 40 who had recovered from COVID-19.

This clone has only a few counts. This same CDR3 is encoded by further DNA sequences in the sample. The chain has TRBV7-8 and TRBJ2-1, with TRBD2 identical over 11 bases. Germline CDR1 is SGHVS and CDR2 is FQNEAQ. V gave up 6 bases and J gave up 4 bases; unmatched junction bases: 2. CDR3 length: 14 residues. The CDR3 sequence is CASSLAGGYNEQFF. DNA of the CDR3: TGTGCCAGCAGTCTAGCGGGAGGTTACAATGAGCAGTTCTTC.

V usage is TRBV6-6 and J usage is TRBJ1-5; D remains ambiguous. The V end lost 2 bases, the J end lost 3 bases, and 8 bases lay between the germline ends. Germline CDR1 MNHNY, CDR2 SVGAGI (reference sequence). The CDR3 is 14 residues long. DNA for the CDR3: TGTGCCAGCAGTTACCAGACAACCAATCAGCCCCAGCATTTT. Its protein product is CASSYQTTNQPQHF.

The chain links TRBV24-1 to TRBJ2-5, with a possible D match to TRBD1 (6 bases). Looked up from germline, CDR1 is KGHDR and CDR2 is SFDVKD. This CDR3 spans 14 amino acids. The V end was cut by 4 bases, the J end by 5 bases, with 13 bases between. CDR3 region: CATSEPQGWETQYF. In nucleotides, the CDR3 is TGTGCCACCAGTGAGCCACAGGGTTGGGAGACCCAGTACTTC.

The chain combines TRBV4-1 with TRBJ2-7; D is ambiguous. V lost 3 bases to trimming and J lost 5 bases, with 11 bases between them. The CDR3 sequence is 13 residues long. Germline V gene data show CDR1 as MGHRA and CDR2 as YSYEKL. The CDR3 bases are TGCGCCAGCAGCCAGCCCTCCCGGGACGAGCAGTACTTC. Its protein product is CASSQPSRDEQYF.

J is TRBJ1-5 and V is TRBV15, with D possibly matching TRBD1 (5 bases). Trimming left V 0 bases short and J 5 bases short, with 14 bases between. Germline V gene sequence: CDR1 LNHNV, CDR2 YYDKDF (reference sequence). The CDR3 runs 16 residues. This CDR3 is CATSRDRSGPDQPQHF. Here the CDR3 DNA reads TGTGCCACCAGCAGAGATCGGTCAGGGCCCGATCAGCCCCAGCATTTT. Full variable domain (rest looked up from reference TRBV15 and TRBJ1-5): DAMVIQNPRYQVTQFGKPVTLSCSQTLNHNVMYWYQQKSSQAPKLLFHYYDKDFNNEADTPDNFQSRRPNTSFCFLDIRSPGLGDTAMYLCATSRDRSGPDQPQHFGDGTRLSIL.

This clone was seen once. The rearrangement joins TRBV5-6 to TRBJ1-2; TRBD1 aligns across 7 bases. V was pared by 2 bases and J by 3 bases, with 4 bases of the junction left unmatched. Germline lookup yields CDR1 SGHDT and CDR2 YYEEEE. This CDR3 is 14 amino acids long. The CDR3 loop is CASSLGTAYYGYTF. The CDR3 nucleotides read TGTGCCAGCAGCTTAGGGACAGCCTACTATGGCTACACCTTC.

This chain connects TRBV29-1 to TRBJ1-2; 10 positions agree with TRBD1. Germline CDR1 SQVTM, CDR2 ANQGSEA. The CDR3 contains 11 residues. Trimming cost V 6 bases and J 8 bases; bases outside gene matches: 3. The CDR3 DNA follows: TGCAGCGTCGGGACAGGGGTAGGCTACACCTTC. It encodes CSVGTGVGYTF.

This sequence joins TRBV30 and TRBJ2-7; possibly TRBD1 for D (5 bases). The germline CDR1 and CDR2 sequences are GTSNPN and SVGIG (reference sequence). Trimming cost V 4 bases and J 4 bases, with 17 bases left between them. This CDR3 contains 14 residues. The CDR3 coding sequence is TGTGCCTGGAAGGGTACAGGCTTTACTTACGAGCAGTACTTC. It specifies CAWKGTGFTYEQYF. Full variable domain (remainder filled in from reference TRBV30 and TRBJ2-7): SQTIHQWPATLVQPVGSPLSLECTVEGTSNPNLYWYRQAAGRGLQLLFYSVGIGQISSEVPQNLSASRPQDRQFILSSKKLLLSDSGFYLCAWKGTGFTYEQYFGPGTRLTVT.

The V gene is TRBV25-1, the J gene TRBJ1-5; D unresolved. CDR1 MGHDK and CDR2 SYGVNS come from the germline V gene. The CDR3 has 14 amino acids. Deletions cut 5 bases from V and 6 bases from J, with 14 bases between. The CDR3 is CASSRSGVGQPQHF. CDR3 in DNA: TGTGCCAGCAGTCGATCGGGAGTCGGTCAGCCCCAGCATTTT.

The rearrangement joins TRBV19 to TRBJ1-1; the match to TRBD1 covers 7 bases. Losses at the gene ends were 7 bases for V and 7 bases for J; bases not matched to a gene: 3. The CDR3 contains 11 residues. In germline, CDR1 is LNHDA, CDR2 SQIVND (reference sequence). CDR3 DNA: TGTGCCAGTAAAGGGACAGATGAAGCTTTCTTT. Amino acid sequence: CASKGTDEAFF. The complete variable domain, with remaining parts taken from reference TRBV19 and TRBJ1-1, reads DGGITQSPKYLFRKEGQNVTLSCEQNLNHDAMYWYRQDPGQGLRLIYYSQIVNDFQKGDIAEGYSVSREKKESFPLTVTSAQKNPTAFYLCASKGTDEAFFGQGTRLTVV.

The chain combines TRBV4-1 with TRBJ1-5, with TRBD1 matching 9 bases. V was pared by 1 base and J by 4 bases, with 8 bases of the junction left unmatched. This CDR3 spans 17 amino acids. CDR1 is MGHRA and CDR2 is YSYEKL in the germline V gene. CDR3 bases: TGCGCCAGCAGCCAAGGCGGAGACAGGGGGTCTAATCAGCCCCAGCATTTT. Translated: CASSQGGDRGSNQPQHF.

This chain uses TRBV9 with TRBJ2-3, with D possibly matching TRBD2 (6 bases). This CDR3 is built from 15 residues. Germline values: CDR1 SGDLS, CDR2 YYNGEE. Trimming left V 4 bases short and J 2 bases short, with 14 bases between. The CDR3 spells CASSLMGGDTDTQYF. The DNA for the CDR3 is TGTGCCAGCAGCCTCATGGGCGGGGACACAGATACGCAGTATTTT.

This clone appeared a few times. This sequence joins TRBV4-3 and TRBJ1-5, with a weak D call TRBD1 (5 bases). The CDR3 contains 14 residues. The germline gives CDR1 LGHNA, CDR2 YSLEER. Deletions cut 1 base from V and 7 bases from J, with 11 bases between. Written as DNA, the CDR3 is TGCGCCAGCAGCCAAGCAGGGATTGGGCAGCCCCAGCATTTT. Its translation is CASSQAGIGQPQHF.

The chain joins TRBV5-1 to TRBJ1-6; D is perhaps TRBD1 (5 bases). V shed 5 bases and J shed 0 bases, with 9 bases lying between them. The germline CDR1 and CDR2 sequences are SGHRS and YFSETQ. CDR3 size: 15 residues. This chain's CDR3 is CASSLQGSYNSPLHF. The CDR3 region has the DNA TGCGCCAGCAGTCTTCAGGGCTCCTATAATTCACCCCTCCACTTT.

The chain recombines TRBV3-1 (or the pseudogene TRBV3-2) with TRBJ2-7, with TRBD2 matching over 12 bases. With 4 bases clipped from V and 0 bases from J, the junction kept 4 bases outside the gene matches. This CDR3 spans 16 amino acids. Germline V gene lookup returns CDR1 LGHDT and CDR2 YNNKEL (reference sequence). Written as DNA, the CDR3 is TGTGCCAGCAGCCTCCGGACTAGCGGGGTCTCCTACGAGCAGTACTTC. Translating it yields CASSLRTSGVSYEQYF.

This clone was detected only once. Here the CDR3 reads CASSLVGADQPQHF. CDR3 nucleotide sequence: TGTGCCAGCAGCTTGGTGGGGGCGGATCAGCCCCAGCATTTT. The chain recombines TRBV5-6 with TRBJ1-5; perhaps TRBD1 as D (6 bases). Per the germline V gene, CDR1 is SGHDT and CDR2 is YYEEEE. The CDR3 extends over 14 amino acids. Trimming removed 0 bases from V and 5 bases from J, with 9 bases in between.

J is TRBJ1-2 and V is TRBV9; maybe TRBD1 (5 bases). The CDR3 sequence is 16 residues long. Trimming shortened V by 4 bases and J by 0 bases, and 16 bases separated the two germline ends. CDR1 is SGDLS, CDR2 YYNGEE, per germline. The CDR3 loop reads CASSPENQGANYGYTF. In nucleotides, the CDR3 is TGTGCCAGCAGCCCCGAAAACCAGGGCGCTAACTATGGCTACACCTTC.

The CDR3 nucleotides read TGTGCCAGCTCGCCGGACATCCCGACAGAAGCTTTCTTT. This sequence encodes CASSPDIPTEAFF. The chain carries TRBV18 and TRBJ1-1; weak D call: TRBD1 (5 bases). Germline values: CDR1 KGHSH, CDR2 LQKENI. There are 13 residues in the CDR3. The V end lost 6 bases, the J end lost 8 bases, and 16 bases lay between the germline ends. Full variable domain (remainder filled in from reference TRBV18 and TRBJ1-1): NAGVMQNPRHLVRRRGQEARLRCSPMKGHSHVYWYRQLPEEGLKFMVYLQKENIIDESGMPKERFSAEFPKEGPSILRIQQVVRGDSAAYFCASSPDIPTEAFFGQGTRLTVV.

V is TRBV2 and J is TRBJ2-7; 9 nucleotides line up with TRBD1. Trimming removed 7 bases from V and 2 bases from J; junction bases left unmatched: 9. The CDR3 has 15 amino acids. The V gene's germline CDR1 is SNHLY and CDR2 FYNNEI. The DNA for the CDR3 is TGTGCCAGCACCGGAACGGGACAGGGAACCTACGAGCAGTACTTC. Its translation: CASTGTGQGTYEQYF. Full variable domain (remainder filled in from reference TRBV2 and TRBJ2-7): EPEVTQTPSHQVTQMGQEVILRCVPISNHLYFYWYRQILGQKVEFLVSFYNNEISEKSEIFDDQFSVERPDGSNFTLKIRSTKLEDSAMYFCASTGTGQGTYEQYFGPGTRLTVT.

The chain uses TRBV11-1 and TRBJ1-1; the D gene is possibly TRBD1 (5 bases). The CDR3 length is 16 residues. V shed 5 bases and J shed 1 base, with 17 bases lying between them. Germline V lookup: CDR1 SGHAT, CDR2 FQDESV (reference sequence). CDR3 DNA sequence: TGTGCCAGCAGCCATTTAGCCGGGGGGAGGAACACTGAAGCTTTCTTT. Encoded protein: CASSHLAGGRNTEAFF.

The V call is TRBV7-3, the J call TRBJ2-1; TRBD2 aligns across 10 bases. J was trimmed by 10 bases and V by 5 bases; bases with no gene match: 11. Germline V lookup: CDR1 SGHTA, CDR2 FQGTGA. The CDR3 covers 15 residues. CDR3 DNA: TGTGCCAGCAGCCTGACCGGGACTAGCGATCGGGAGCAGTTCTTC. It specifies CASSLTGTSDREQFF.

CDR3 sequence: CASSPPGQGIAETQYF. The DNA for the CDR3 is TGTGCCAGCAGTCCACCGGGACAGGGGATTGCGGAGACCCAGTACTTC. The rearrangement links TRBV27 to TRBJ2-5; 10 bases align to TRBD1. Trimming cost V 5 bases and J 5 bases; bases outside gene matches: 11. The CDR3 has 16 amino acids. CDR1 is MNHEY, CDR2 SMNVEV, per germline (reference sequence).

The V and J genes are TRBV5-1 and TRBJ1-3; 7 positions agree with TRBD1. The junction had 7 bases not matched to a gene; V was cut back by 7 bases and J by 0 bases. The CDR3 consists of 15 residues. The germline gives CDR1 SGHRS, CDR2 YFSETQ. CDR3 sequence: CASGIGTDSGNTIYF. CDR3 nucleotides: TGCGCCAGCGGTATCGGGACAGACTCTGGAAACACCATATATTTT.

The sample holds a few counts of this clone. The gene calls are TRBV10-1 and TRBJ2-2; 7 bases match TRBD2. After removal of 6 bases from V and 1 base from J, the junction contained 11 bases not matched to a gene. The CDR3 extends over 17 amino acids. Germline CDR1 is WNHNN and CDR2 is SYGVQD (reference sequence). The CDR3 nucleotides read TGCGCCAGCAGACCTAGCATTGGGGGGGAGAACACCGGGGAGCTGTTTTTT. Translation: CASRPSIGGENTGELFF.

The J gene is TRBJ1-6, the V gene TRBV18; D may be TRBD1 (6 bases). This CDR3 is 13 amino acids long. Germline CDR1 KGHSH, CDR2 LQKENI. V lost 4 bases to trimming and J lost 9 bases, with 10 bases between them. CDR3 DNA sequence: TGTGCCAGCTCACAGGACAGATTTTCACCCCTCCACTTT. Translation gives CASSQDRFSPLHF.

J is TRBJ1-1 and V is TRBV9; 7 bases agree with TRBD1. Germline V gene sequence: CDR1 SGDLS, CDR2 YYNGEE. The length of the CDR3 is 14 residues. Trimming took 0 bases from V and 6 from J; bases not matched to a gene: 5. The CDR3, as DNA: TGTGCCAGCAGCGTAGTTGGGCAGGGGGCTGAAGCTTTCTTT. It is translated as CASSVVGQGAEAFF.

With regard to this clone: The sample contains more than one DNA sequence encoding this CDR3. The chain joins TRBV5-1 to TRBJ2-5; D perhaps matches TRBD2 (6 bases). The V and J ends lost 0 bases and 5 bases respectively, with 11 bases between them. Germline CDR1 SGHRS, CDR2 YFSETQ. The length of the CDR3 is 14 residues. The CDR3: CASSLGTTPETQYF. CDR3 DNA sequence: TGCGCCAGCAGCTTGGGGACTACCCCTGAGACCCAGTACTTC.